These 7 T cell receptor beta chains were sequenced from one sample in a study of shared clonotypes between healthy human individuals. The repertoire was sequenced with immunoSEQ multiplex PCR; TCRdb's copy has only in-frame clones and lacks some. This table holds about 580,000 clones, 98% found once. As defined, naive CD8 cells were CD45RO-negative and positively selected for CCR7, with terminally differentiated effector memory CD45RA+ cells excluded. Material for sequencing was naive CD8+ T cells sorted from blood. Receptor source: a man younger than 45 in good health.

This chain links TRBV18 with TRBJ2-5; 7 bases are shared with TRBD2. Trimming at V came to 2 bases and at J to 4 bases, leaving 4 bases not matched to a gene. The CDR3 runs 14 residues. CDR1 and CDR2 from the germline V gene are KGHSH and LQKENI. CDR3 in DNA: TGTGCCAGCTCACCAGGGGGACTACGAGAGACCCAGTACTTC. It yields the protein CASSPGGLRETQYF.

V usage is TRBV27 and J usage is TRBJ1-2, with D hard to call. This CDR3 comprises 12 residues. CDR1 and CDR2 from the germline V gene are MNHEY and SMNVEV (reference sequence). V gave up 10 bases and J gave up 0 bases, with 9 bases separating them. The CDR3 spells CATLGTNYGYTF. CDR3 DNA sequence: TGTGCCACCCTTGGTACTAACTATGGCTACACCTTC.

The rearrangement joins TRBV10-2 to TRBJ1-5; D is possibly TRBD1 (5 bases). Germline loops: CDR1 WSHSY, CDR2 SAAADI. This CDR3 region has 15 residues. Trimming cost V 0 bases and J 10 bases, with 16 bases left between them. The CDR3, as DNA: TGCGCCAGCAGTGAGTCCAAGACAGTAATCTTCCCCCAGCATTTT. It yields the protein CASSESKTVIFPQHF.

The V gene is TRBV28, the J gene TRBJ2-4; TRBD2 agrees at 10 bases. The germline CDR1 and CDR2 sequences are MDHEN and SYDVKM. This CDR3 is built from 11 residues. J lost 14 bases, V lost 5 bases, and 3 bases had no gene match. As DNA, the CDR3 is TGTGCCAGCAGTCTCGGGACTAGCGAGTACTTC. Amino acids: CASSLGTSEYF.

The rearrangement uses TRBV27 and TRBJ2-5; 7 nucleotides align to TRBD1. The J segment lost 5 bases and the V segment lost 4 bases, leaving 16 bases of the junction unmatched. The CDR3 covers 17 residues. CDR1 is MNHEY, CDR2 SMNVEV, per germline (reference sequence). The CDR3 protein is CASSSTRTGIIGETQYF. CDR3 sequence (DNA): TGTGCCAGCAGTTCTACCCGGACAGGTATCATAGGGGAGACCCAGTACTTC.

The chain has TRBV19 and TRBJ2-7; D perhaps matches TRBD2 (6 bases). The CDR3 covers 15 residues. V lost 8 bases, J lost 2 bases, and 19 bases lay in between. Germline V gene data show CDR1 as LNHDA and CDR2 as SQIVND (reference sequence). CDR3 loop: CASRAASAPTYEQYF. For the CDR3, the DNA is TGTGCCAGTCGAGCCGCTAGCGCTCCGACCTACGAGCAGTACTTC.

The DNA for the CDR3 is TGTGCCAGCAGTTACGGGACTAGCGTCAAATACGAGCAGTACTTC. Translation gives CASSYGTSVKYEQYF. The chain combines TRBV28 with TRBJ2-7; 10 bases line up with TRBD2. Unmatched junction bases numbered 7, after V lost 4 bases and J lost 4 bases. The CDR3 runs 15 residues. Germline loops: CDR1 MDHEN, CDR2 SYDVKM.